The 12 T cell receptor beta chains given below trace back to one sample, sequenced in a study of identical twins. From the 5' RACE reads, TCRdb called clonotypes with MiXCR, one entry per CDR3 protein. The sample contains 700,000 or so distinct CDR3 sequences, around 8.3% of which appear only once. The same sample was also used in a study of yellow fever vaccine responses in identical twins.

The sequenced material came from PBMCs. The receptors here all came from a woman under 30 in good health.

This clonotype was observed a few times. The chain joins TRBV12-3 or TRBV12-4 to TRBJ1-2, with D possibly being TRBD1 (5 bases). With 6 bases removed from V and 7 bases from J, the gap between germline ends came to 12 bases. The length of the CDR3 is 12 residues. The CDR3 region is CASRSGGVGYTF. For the CDR3, the DNA is TGTGCCAGCAGGTCGGGAGGGGTTGGCTACACCTTC.

The table lists this clonotype with a few counts. V gene TRBV5-1 combines with J gene TRBJ2-7; D gene uncertain. The CDR3 spans 16 residues. V was shortened by 0 bases and J by 0 bases, with 13 bases between the two germline ends. CDR1 and CDR2 (germline): SGHRS, YFSETQ. CDR3: CASSLEETPFSYEQYF. In nucleotides, the CDR3 is TGCGCCAGCAGCTTGGAGGAGACACCATTCTCCTACGAGCAGTACTTC.

This clonotype was counted at least ten times. This sequence joins TRBV5-5 and TRBJ2-7; no clear D gene. The V gene's germline CDR1 is SGHKS and CDR2 YYEKEE (reference sequence). The V end was cut by 0 bases, the J end by 2 bases, with 9 bases between. The CDR3 sequence is 14 residues long. The CDR3 nucleotides are TGTGCCAGCAGCTTGGGCAGGTATCCCTACGAGCAGTACTTC. It yields the protein CASSLGRYPYEQYF.

CDR3 residues: CATSDLWGNNEQFF. CDR3 coding DNA: TGTGCCACCAGTGATTTGTGGGGCAACAATGAGCAGTTCTTC. The chain combines TRBV24-1 with TRBJ2-1, with TRBD1 as a possible D gene (5 bases). The CDR3 runs to 14 residues. Per the germline V gene, CDR1 is KGHDR and CDR2 is SFDVKD. Trimming shortened V by 0 bases and J by 5 bases, and 7 bases separated the two germline ends.

The chain employs TRBV6-2 or TRBV6-3 and TRBJ2-7, with no clear D. The CDR3 consists of 14 residues. Trimming removed 7 bases from V and 5 bases from J, with 18 bases in between. CDR1 is MNHEY, CDR2 SVGEGT, per germline. DNA of the CDR3: TGTGCCAGCAAACCCCCTTTTAAGATTGACGAGCAGTACTTC. Translation: CASKPPFKIDEQYF.

The table lists this clonotype with a few counts. The chain links TRBV3-1 to TRBJ2-3; either TRBD1 or TRBD2 may supply D (6 bases each). Germline V gene lookup returns CDR1 LGHDT and CDR2 YNNKEL (reference sequence). The V end lost 5 bases, the J end lost 5 bases, and 14 bases lay between the germline ends. The CDR3 is 14 amino acids. CDR3 loop: CASSWDTSLDTQYF. The CDR3 coding sequence is TGTGCCAGCAGCTGGGACACTAGCTTAGATACGCAGTATTTT.

The V gene is TRBV9, the J gene TRBJ2-5, with D unclear. V was trimmed by 4 bases and J by 5 bases, leaving 18 bases between them. The CDR3 loop spans 15 amino acids. CDR1 and CDR2 from the germline V gene are SGDLS and YYNGEE. CDR3 DNA: TGTGCCAGCAGCAGGCACGCATTCGGTGAGGAGACCCAGTACTTC. Its translation is CASSRHAFGEETQYF.

The chain carries TRBV7-9 and TRBJ2-7; D ambiguous. Between the trimmed V and J ends, which lost 5 bases and 3 bases, there was a span of 17 bases. The germline V gene has CDR1 SEHNR and CDR2 FQNEAQ (reference sequence). There are 15 residues in the CDR3. This CDR3 reads CASSPTRVRDYEQYF. The CDR3 coding sequence is TGTGCCAGCAGCCCAACTCGGGTGAGAGACTACGAGCAGTACTTC.

The V call is TRBV3-1, the J call TRBJ2-3; D is undetermined. The CDR3 covers 13 residues. Germline V gives CDR1 LGHDT, CDR2 YNNKEL (reference sequence). Trimming cost V 3 bases and J 5 bases, with 9 bases left between them. In nucleotides, the CDR3 is TGTGCCAGCAGCCATGCAGTAGGAGATACGCAGTATTTT. Translation: CASSHAVGDTQYF.

This clonotype was observed a few times. The chain is built from TRBV7-2 and TRBJ2-7, with D unclear. This CDR3 comprises 14 residues. V lost 1 base and J lost 7, with 14 bases in between. Germline CDR1 reads SGHTA; CDR2 reads FQGNSA. In DNA, the CDR3 is TGTGCCAGCAGCTTAGAAGGACGGACCCGGGAGCAGTACTTC. Protein product: CASSLEGRTREQYF.

This clonotype has at least ten counts. This chain uses TRBV6-5 with TRBJ1-2; perhaps TRBD1 as D (6 bases). The length of the CDR3 is 17 residues. Germline V CDR1 and CDR2: MNHEY, SVGAGI. Trimming removed 1 base from V and 2 bases from J, with 17 bases in between. This CDR3 reads CASSYFHAQGRNYGYTF. Here the CDR3 DNA reads TGTGCCAGCAGTTACTTCCACGCTCAGGGGCGGAACTATGGCTACACCTTC.

CDR3 amino acids: CATSSSQGLGMGEQYF. CDR3 nucleotide sequence: TGTGCCACCAGCAGCTCACAGGGGCTGGGGATGGGCGAGCAGTACTTC. The rearrangement uses TRBV15 and TRBJ2-7; 7 positions agree with TRBD1. This CDR3 spans 16 amino acids. With V trimmed by 3 bases and J by 6 bases, 14 bases remained unmatched. Germline V gives CDR1 LNHNV, CDR2 YYDKDF (reference sequence).